This is a list of T cell receptor beta chains from one sample in a study of blood T cell repertoires in COVID-19. Some clones are missing from TCRdb's copy, which holds only in-frame ones; the method was immunoSEQ multiplex PCR. The table shows about 120,000 clones, with more than 75% occurring only once. What was sequenced was peripheral blood. The receptor source for this set is a man in his sixties with acute or convalescent COVID-19. Both conserved end residues are part of each CDR3. The order of the fields is CDR3 DNA, CDR3 protein, clone size, J gene, D gene, V gene. The D gene is left open where the match is weak. A clone size is listed for some rows: how often the clone was seen (once, few, many), or a class if it is expanded.

CDR3 DNA: TGTGCCAGCAGTCCGGGGACTAGCGGGAGAGAGCAGTACTTC
CDR3 protein: CASSPGTSGREQYF
clone size: -
J gene: TRBJ2-7
D gene: TRBD2
V gene: TRBV27

CDR3 DNA: TGCAGCGTTGAAGGGACTAGCGGGATCTCTGGGGCCAACGTCCTGACTTTC
CDR3 protein: CSVEGTSGISGANVLTF
clone size: -
J gene: TRBJ2-6
D gene: TRBD2
V gene: TRBV29-1

CDR3 DNA: TGTGCCGGTCAAAGCGGCATTACAGATACGCAGTATTTT
CDR3 protein: CAGQSGITDTQYF
clone size: -
J gene: TRBJ2-3
D gene: -
V gene: TRBV21-1

CDR3 DNA: TGTGCCAGCAGCCCATCCGGGGGTGACAGGGTAGTGCCCACTGAAGCTTTCTTT
CDR3 protein: CASSPSGGDRVVPTEAFF
clone size: once
J gene: TRBJ1-1
D gene: TRBD1
V gene: TRBV3-1/TRBV3-2

CDR3 DNA: TGTGCCAGCAGTGCCTCACTAGCGGGACGGGGGTTCTTC
CDR3 protein: CASSASLAGRGFF
clone size: -
J gene: TRBJ2-1
D gene: TRBD2
V gene: TRBV6-2/TRBV6-3

CDR3 DNA: TGTGCCAGTAGTATCGGGGGTTGGGGTAAGGATCAGCCCCAGCATTTT
CDR3 protein: CASSIGGWGKDQPQHF
clone size: few
J gene: TRBJ1-5
D gene: -
V gene: TRBV19

CDR3 DNA: TGTGCCAGCAGCCCCGGACAGGGGGCGATAGGTGGGGCCAACGTCCTGACTTTC
CDR3 protein: CASSPGQGAIGGANVLTF
clone size: once
J gene: TRBJ2-6
D gene: TRBD1
V gene: TRBV7-3

CDR3 DNA: TGTGCCAGCAGTACAGCGGGCGGGGAGCTGTTTTTT
CDR3 protein: CASSTAGGELFF
clone size: -
J gene: TRBJ2-2
D gene: -
V gene: TRBV6-2/TRBV6-3

CDR3 DNA: TGTGCCAGCAGCTTAAATGGCGGGCTGGCTTTCTTT
CDR3 protein: CASSLNGGLAFF
clone size: -
J gene: TRBJ1-1
D gene: -
V gene: TRBV7-3

CDR3 DNA: TGTGCCAGCAGCTTAGGAACAGGGCTTACGGGAACTGAAGCTTTCTTT
CDR3 protein: CASSLGTGLTGTEAFF
clone size: once
J gene: TRBJ1-1
D gene: -
V gene: TRBV7-8

CDR3 DNA: TGCGCCAGCAGCCAAGATCGTCAGGGGGATCAGCCCCAGCATTTT
CDR3 protein: CASSQDRQGDQPQHF
clone size: -
J gene: TRBJ1-5
D gene: TRBD1
V gene: TRBV4-3

CDR3 DNA: TGTGCCAGCAGTTTGGACAGGGGTCCCTATGGCTACACCTTC
CDR3 protein: CASSLDRGPYGYTF
clone size: -
J gene: TRBJ1-2
D gene: TRBD1
V gene: TRBV5-5

CDR3 DNA: TGTGCCAGCAGGTCACCCTCCGGGCGGGACCTTTACGAGCAGTACTTC
CDR3 protein: CASRSPSGRDLYEQYF
clone size: -
J gene: TRBJ2-7
D gene: -
V gene: TRBV28

CDR3 DNA: TGTGCCAGCAGGACTAGCGAGCAGTACTTC
CDR3 protein: CASRTSEQYF
clone size: once
J gene: TRBJ2-7
D gene: -
V gene: TRBV3-1/TRBV3-2

CDR3 DNA: TGTGCCAGCAGCAAAGCGGCCTTCTTGACGGGGGAGAATACTGAAGCTTTCTTT
CDR3 protein: CASSKAAFLTGENTEAFF
clone size: -
J gene: TRBJ1-1
D gene: -
V gene: TRBV21-1

CDR3 DNA: TGTGCCAGCAGCTGGACTAGCGGATACTACAATGAGCAGTTCTTC
CDR3 protein: CASSWTSGYYNEQFF
clone size: -
J gene: TRBJ2-1
D gene: TRBD2
V gene: TRBV5-5

CDR3 DNA: TGTGCCAGCAGCAACGGGACTAGCGGAAACACCGGGGAGCTGTTTTTT
CDR3 protein: CASSNGTSGNTGELFF
clone size: -
J gene: TRBJ2-2
D gene: -
V gene: TRBV21-1

CDR3 DNA: TGTGCCAGCAAAATCGGGACAGACTTCAATGAGCAGTTCTTC
CDR3 protein: CASKIGTDFNEQFF
clone size: -
J gene: TRBJ2-1
D gene: TRBD1
V gene: TRBV13

CDR3 DNA: TGTGCCAGCAGCCAACGGGACAGGGGCCCTAACACTGAAGCTTTCTTT
CDR3 protein: CASSQRDRGPNTEAFF
clone size: -
J gene: TRBJ1-1
D gene: TRBD1
V gene: TRBV5-5

CDR3 DNA: TGTGCCAGCAGCTCGCTGGGGCTAGCGGGAGGCGGCACCGGGGAGCTGTTTTTT
CDR3 protein: CASSSLGLAGGGTGELFF
clone size: -
J gene: TRBJ2-2
D gene: TRBD2
V gene: TRBV7-3

CDR3 DNA: TGTGCCAGCAGCCAAGATTACAGTCCAAACAATGAGCAGTTCTTC
CDR3 protein: CASSQDYSPNNEQFF
clone size: -
J gene: TRBJ2-1
D gene: -
V gene: TRBV14

CDR3 DNA: TGTGCCAGCAGCTTGGATACCAGAGGCCACGAGCAGTACTTC
CDR3 protein: CASSLDTRGHEQYF
clone size: -
J gene: TRBJ2-7
D gene: -
V gene: TRBV5-6

CDR3 DNA: TGTGCCAGCAGCTTGGGGGGGCAAAGAAATGAGCAGTTCTTC
CDR3 protein: CASSLGGQRNEQFF
clone size: -
J gene: TRBJ2-1
D gene: -
V gene: TRBV11-1

CDR3 DNA: TGTGCCAGCAGTTCTCGACGGAGAACCGGGGAGCTGTTTTTT
CDR3 protein: CASSSRRRTGELFF
clone size: few
J gene: TRBJ2-2
D gene: -
V gene: TRBV28

CDR3 DNA: TGTGCCAGCTCACCACTGCGGGGGGCAGGCTCCTACAATGAGCAGTTCTTC
CDR3 protein: CASSPLRGAGSYNEQFF
clone size: -
J gene: TRBJ2-1
D gene: TRBD2
V gene: TRBV18

CDR3 DNA: TGTGCCAGCAGCCAAGATCTGGGGTACAGGGTATATAATTCACCCCTCCACTTT
CDR3 protein: CASSQDLGYRVYNSPLHF
clone size: -
J gene: TRBJ1-6
D gene: -
V gene: TRBV3-1/TRBV3-2

CDR3 DNA: TGTGCCAGCAGCCAAGATGGGACAGCCCAGGATACGCAGTATTTT
CDR3 protein: CASSQDGTAQDTQYF
clone size: -
J gene: TRBJ2-3
D gene: TRBD1
V gene: TRBV13

CDR3 DNA: TGTGCCAGCAGTTACTCGGGCAGGGGTAGTGAGCAGTTCTTC
CDR3 protein: CASSYSGRGSEQFF
clone size: -
J gene: TRBJ2-1
D gene: -
V gene: TRBV6-6

CDR3 DNA: TGTGCCAGCAGCAAGGGACTAGCGGGCCCAGATACGCAGTATTTT
CDR3 protein: CASSKGLAGPDTQYF
clone size: -
J gene: TRBJ2-3
D gene: TRBD2
V gene: TRBV6-2/TRBV6-3

CDR3 DNA: TGCGCCAGCAGCTTTGAGGGACAGGGTCTTGGTACGCAGTATTTT
CDR3 protein: CASSFEGQGLGTQYF
clone size: -
J gene: TRBJ2-3
D gene: TRBD1
V gene: TRBV5-1

CDR3 DNA: TGCAGCGTTGAACCCATCGAAGCGGGCCCACCCCCCTACGAGCAGTACTTC
CDR3 protein: CSVEPIEAGPPPYEQYF
clone size: -
J gene: TRBJ2-7
D gene: -
V gene: TRBV29-1

CDR3 DNA: TGTGCCAGTAAGGCCACCGACACTGGGGCCAACGTCCTGACTTTC
CDR3 protein: CASKATDTGANVLTF
clone size: -
J gene: TRBJ2-6
D gene: -
V gene: TRBV19

CDR3 DNA: TGTGCCAGCAGCTTGGGGCCCCTCGGGGTGAACGAGCAGTACTTC
CDR3 protein: CASSLGPLGVNEQYF
clone size: -
J gene: TRBJ2-7
D gene: -
V gene: TRBV5-6

CDR3 DNA: TGTGCCAGCAGCGCCGTTAGCGGGAGTTTCGGGGAGCTGTTTTTT
CDR3 protein: CASSAVSGSFGELFF
clone size: -
J gene: TRBJ2-2
D gene: TRBD2
V gene: TRBV9

CDR3 DNA: TGTGCCAGCAGCGTAACGGGAGCGAACTACAATGAGCAGTTCTTC
CDR3 protein: CASSVTGANYNEQFF
clone size: -
J gene: TRBJ2-1
D gene: -
V gene: TRBV9

CDR3 DNA: TGTGCCATCAGTGAGTCGGTGACAGGGGTACAAGAATCACCCCTCCACTTT
CDR3 protein: CAISESVTGVQESPLHF
clone size: -
J gene: TRBJ1-6
D gene: TRBD1
V gene: TRBV10-3

CDR3 DNA: TGCGCCAGCAGCTTGGCGGTAGCGGGGCCCTACGAGCAGTACTTC
CDR3 protein: CASSLAVAGPYEQYF
clone size: -
J gene: TRBJ2-7
D gene: TRBD2
V gene: TRBV5-1

CDR3 DNA: TGCGCCAGCAGTGGGGCTAGCGGGAGGACGTACAATGAGCAGTTCTTC
CDR3 protein: CASSGASGRTYNEQFF
clone size: -
J gene: TRBJ2-1
D gene: TRBD2
V gene: TRBV10-2

CDR3 DNA: TGTGCCAGTAGTTTCCGACCGGGGGATGAGCAGTTCTTC
CDR3 protein: CASSFRPGDEQFF
clone size: -
J gene: TRBJ2-1
D gene: -
V gene: TRBV19

CDR3 DNA: TGTGCCAGCAGCTCGGTCTTTGGGAGTAACTATGGCTACACCTTC
CDR3 protein: CASSSVFGSNYGYTF
clone size: -
J gene: TRBJ1-2
D gene: -
V gene: TRBV7-2

CDR3 DNA: TGTGCCAGCAGCTTACAAGCCGGGGGACAAGAGACCCAGTACTTC
CDR3 protein: CASSLQAGGQETQYF
clone size: -
J gene: TRBJ2-5
D gene: -
V gene: TRBV7-3

CDR3 DNA: TGTGCCACCAGCAGCGGGACTAGCACCACATATACGCAGTATTTT
CDR3 protein: CATSSGTSTTYTQYF
clone size: -
J gene: TRBJ2-3
D gene: TRBD2
V gene: TRBV15

CDR3 DNA: TGTGCCAGCAGCCGAGACTCCGGGTCCTCTAATGAAAAACTGTTTTTT
CDR3 protein: CASSRDSGSSNEKLFF
clone size: -
J gene: TRBJ1-4
D gene: -
V gene: TRBV28